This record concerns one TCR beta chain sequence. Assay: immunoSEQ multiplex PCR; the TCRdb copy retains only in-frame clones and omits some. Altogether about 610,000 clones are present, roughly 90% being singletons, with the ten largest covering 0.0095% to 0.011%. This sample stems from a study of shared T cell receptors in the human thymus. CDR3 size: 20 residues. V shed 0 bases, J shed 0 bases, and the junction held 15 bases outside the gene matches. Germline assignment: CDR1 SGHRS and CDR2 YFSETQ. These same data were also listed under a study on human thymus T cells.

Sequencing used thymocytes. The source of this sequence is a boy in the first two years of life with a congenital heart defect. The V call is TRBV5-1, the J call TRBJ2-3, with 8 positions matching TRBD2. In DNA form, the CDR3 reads TGCGCCAGCAGCTTGGTGCGGCGGGAGTTCGGGGGGGCTAGCACAGATACGCAGTATTTT. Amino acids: CASSLVRREFGGASTDTQYF.